This is a list of T cell receptor beta chains from one sample in a study of T cells after posttransplantation cyclophosphamide. Profiling relied on immunoSEQ multiplex PCR, and the TCRdb table lists in-frame clones only, not all of them. The sample has about 36,000 clones, 78% seen once. The sample was CD4+ T cells sorted from blood, taken just over 1,900 days after a stem cell transplant with posttransplant cyclophosphamide. The receptors stem from a female patient aged 40 to 50 who received an allogeneic stem cell transplant from a related donor, was CMV-positive, and had no GVHD. Some T cells here may be from the graft donor. Both conserved end residues are part of each CDR3. D genes are given only for firm matches. Some rows mark clone size as missing; the rest say once, few, many or name a class of expanded clone.

D,size,V,J,length,CDR3,DNA
TRBD1,.,TRBV15,TRBJ1-1,18,CATSTRRPTGGFNTEAFF,TGTGCCACCAGCACGCGCAGACCGACAGGGGGCTTTAACACTGAAGCTTTCTTT
.,.,TRBV6-5,TRBJ2-2,15,CASRHSEAGSGELFF,TGTGCCAGCAGGCACTCAGAGGCGGGGTCCGGGGAGCTGTTTTTT
.,.,TRBV6-1,TRBJ2-3,17,CASSEVRQALYTDTQYF,TGTGCCAGCAGTGAAGTCCGACAGGCCCTATACACAGATACGCAGTATTTT
TRBD2,.,TRBV10-1,TRBJ2-5,15,CASSVGLGGQETQYF,TGCGCCAGCAGTGTGGGACTAGGGGGACAAGAGACCCAGTACTTC
TRBD1,.,TRBV6-4,TRBJ2-7,14,CASKDRGLRYEQYF,TGTGCCAGCAAGGACAGGGGGCTTCGGTACGAGCAGTACTTC
.,.,TRBV9,TRBJ2-3,14,CASSGAGGTDTQYF,TGTGCCAGCAGCGGCGCAGGGGGGACAGATACGCAGTATTTT
TRBD1,.,TRBV19,TRBJ1-2,13,CASSHRGDYGYTF,TGTGCCAGTAGTCACAGGGGTGACTATGGCTACACCTTC
TRBD2,.,TRBV7-3,TRBJ2-1,17,CASSSGLAGSSYNEQFF,TGTGCCAGCAGCTCGGGACTAGCGGGGAGCTCCTACAATGAGCAGTTCTTC
.,.,TRBV9,TRBJ1-1,14,CASSVGEGITEAFF,TGTGCCAGCAGCGTAGGGGAGGGAATCACTGAAGCTTTCTTT
TRBD2,few,TRBV19,TRBJ2-7,15,CASSPGTSAPYEQYF,TGTGCCAGTAGTCCAGGGACTAGCGCACCCTACGAGCAGTACTTC
TRBD2,.,TRBV18,TRBJ2-3,18,CASSPRLAGDVSTDTQYF,TGTGCCAGCTCACCAAGACTAGCGGGGGATGTGAGCACAGATACGCAGTATTTT
TRBD2,.,TRBV4-1,TRBJ2-4,16,CASSQDQSGGAGIQYF,TGCGCCAGCAGCCAAGATCAAAGCGGGGGGGCAGGCATTCAGTACTTC
.,.,TRBV19,TRBJ1-1,14,CASSEGGRQVRAFF,TGTGCCAGTAGTGAAGGTGGGCGACAGGTTCGAGCTTTCTTT
.,once,TRBV6-1,TRBJ2-7,13,CASTPWGHYEQYF,TGTGCCAGCACCCCGTGGGGGCATTACGAGCAGTACTTC
.,.,TRBV9,TRBJ2-5,15,CASSFSGTSQETQYF,TGTGCCAGCAGCTTCTCCGGGACTTCCCAAGAGACCCAGTACTTC
.,.,TRBV2,TRBJ1-2,13,CASTGQGGPGYTF,TGTGCCAGCACCGGCCAGGGAGGGCCCGGCTACACCTTC
TRBD1,many,TRBV6-6,TRBJ1-6,16,CASSLGQGSSNSPLHF,TGTGCCAGCAGTTTGGGACAGGGAAGTTCGAATTCACCCCTCCACTTT
TRBD1,.,TRBV10-1,TRBJ1-1,13,CASSGTGRTEAFF,TGCGCCAGCAGCGGGACAGGGAGAACTGAAGCTTTCTTT
.,.,TRBV29-1,TRBJ1-2,11,CSVERGSGYTF,TGCAGCGTTGAAAGGGGCAGTGGCTACACCTTC